The sequence of this TCR beta chain was determined in a study of T cell responses to AZD1222 COVID-19 vaccine. Findings and limits, study-wide: Dominant at 160-218 and 743-854, vaccine-associated CD4 TCRs also spanned spike. Baseline seropositivity occurred in only six AZD1222 recipients. Researchers took repertoire samples only after the peak T cell response had come. Clonal diversity was possibly underestimated, and the donors were mostly white British, with more females.

As regards this clone: What it binds is unknown.

Produced via immunoSEQ multiplex PCR; TCRdb's table is partial and in-frame only. The sample carries approximately 100,000 clones, over 75% recorded once. Trimming removed 6 bases from V and 7 bases from J, with 9 bases in between. This CDR3 region has 11 residues. Germline lookup yields CDR1 MNHEY and CDR2 SVGAGI. The gene calls are TRBV6-5 and TRBJ1-1; D remains ambiguous. The sequence came from an adult who received the AZD1222 COVID-19 vaccine. The sequences come from peripheral blood, collected 28 days after the second AZD1222 dose. The CDR3 DNA follows: TGTGCCAGCAGCGCCGGATTTGAAGCTTTCTTT. Its protein is CASSAGFEAFF.